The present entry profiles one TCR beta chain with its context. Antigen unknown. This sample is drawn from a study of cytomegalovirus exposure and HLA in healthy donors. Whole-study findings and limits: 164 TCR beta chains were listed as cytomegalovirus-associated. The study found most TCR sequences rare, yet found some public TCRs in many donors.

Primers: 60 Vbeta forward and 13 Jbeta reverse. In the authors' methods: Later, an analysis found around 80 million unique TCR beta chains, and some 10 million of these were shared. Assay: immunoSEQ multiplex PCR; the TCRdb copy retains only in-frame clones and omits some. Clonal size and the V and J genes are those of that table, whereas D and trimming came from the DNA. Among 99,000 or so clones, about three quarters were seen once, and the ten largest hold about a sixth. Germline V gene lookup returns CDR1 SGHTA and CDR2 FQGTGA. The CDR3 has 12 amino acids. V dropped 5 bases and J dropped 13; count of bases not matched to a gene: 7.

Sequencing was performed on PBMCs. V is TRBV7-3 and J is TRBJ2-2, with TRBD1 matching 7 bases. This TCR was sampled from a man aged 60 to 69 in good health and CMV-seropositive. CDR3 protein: CASSEGAGPLFF. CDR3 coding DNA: TGTGCCAGCAGCGAGGGGGCAGGACCGCTGTTTTTT.